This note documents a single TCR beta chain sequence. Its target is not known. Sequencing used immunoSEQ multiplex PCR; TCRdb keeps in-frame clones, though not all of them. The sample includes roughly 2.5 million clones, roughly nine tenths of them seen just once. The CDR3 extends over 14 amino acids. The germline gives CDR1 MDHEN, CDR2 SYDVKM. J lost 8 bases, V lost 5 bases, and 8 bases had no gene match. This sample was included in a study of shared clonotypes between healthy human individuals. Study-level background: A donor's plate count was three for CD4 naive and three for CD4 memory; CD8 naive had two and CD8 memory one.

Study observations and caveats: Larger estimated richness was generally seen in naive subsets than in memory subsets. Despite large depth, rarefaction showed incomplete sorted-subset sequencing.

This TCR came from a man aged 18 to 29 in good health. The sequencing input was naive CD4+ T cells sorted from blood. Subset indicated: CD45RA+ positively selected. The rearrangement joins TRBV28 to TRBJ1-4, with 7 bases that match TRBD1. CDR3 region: CASSAGGILEKLFF. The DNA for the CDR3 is TGTGCCAGCAGTGCAGGGGGTATCCTAGAAAAACTGTTTTTT.